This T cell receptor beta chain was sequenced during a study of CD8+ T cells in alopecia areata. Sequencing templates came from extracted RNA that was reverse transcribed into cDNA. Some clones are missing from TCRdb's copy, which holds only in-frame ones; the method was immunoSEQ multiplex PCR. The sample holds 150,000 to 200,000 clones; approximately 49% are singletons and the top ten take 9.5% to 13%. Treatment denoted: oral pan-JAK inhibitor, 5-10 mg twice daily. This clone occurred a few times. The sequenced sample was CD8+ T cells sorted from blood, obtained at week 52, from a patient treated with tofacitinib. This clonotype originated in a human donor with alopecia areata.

CDR3 amino acids: CSVVGLAVDTQYF. The CDR3 region has the DNA TGCAGCGTGGTCGGACTAGCGGTGGATACGCAGTATTTT. This chain uses TRBV29-1 with TRBJ2-3; 10 bases fit TRBD2. V gave up 6 bases and J gave up 6 bases; unmatched junction bases: 6. CDR1 is SQVTM and CDR2 is ANQGSEA in the germline V gene. CDR3 length: 13 amino acids.